The rows below give T cell receptor beta chains drawn from one sample of a study of Ad26.COV2.S vaccination and SARS-CoV-2 variants. Libraries were prepared by immunoSEQ multiplex PCR; TCRdb keeps only in-frame clonotypes and omits some of them. The sample holds 300,000 to 400,000 clones; about nine tenths are singletons and the top ten take more than 3%. Specimen: peripheral blood, collected in a trial of Ad26.COV2.S vaccine versus placebo. These receptors were collected from a person between 18 and 60 years old who received the Ad26.COV2.S COVID-19 vaccine or a placebo. The CDR3 runs from the conserved cysteine through the conserved F or W. A D gene is named only where the DNA matches it firmly. Clone size is stated in some rows and not others, as once, few, many or a class when expanded.

D gene,V gene,clone size,J gene,CDR3 protein,CDR3 DNA
.,TRBV30,.,TRBJ1-3,CAWRYTEGGNTIYF,TGTGCCTGGAGATATACAGAAGGAGGAAACACCATATATTTT
.,TRBV6-1,.,TRBJ1-2,CASSEFGGANYGYTF,TGTGCCAGCAGTGAATTCGGGGGTGCCAACTATGGCTACACCTTC
.,TRBV6-2/TRBV6-3,.,TRBJ2-5,CASSYEDKVEETQYF,TGTGCCAGCAGTTACGAAGACAAAGTTGAAGAGACCCAGTACTTC
TRBD2,TRBV3-1/TRBV3-2,.,TRBJ2-5,CASSPASGGYRETQYF,TGTGCCAGCAGCCCGGCTAGCGGGGGATATCGGGAGACCCAGTACTTC
TRBD1,TRBV15,.,TRBJ2-2,CATSRDRDRDTGELFF,TGTGCCACCAGCAGAGATCGGGACAGGGACACCGGGGAGCTGTTTTTT
TRBD1,TRBV15,.,TRBJ2-5,CATSGTRTGGETQYF,TGTGCCACCAGCGGAACCAGGACAGGGGGGGAGACCCAGTACTTC
.,TRBV7-3,.,TRBJ1-1,CASSLAGDTEAFF,TGTGCCAGCAGCTTAGCCGGGGACACTGAAGCTTTCTTT
.,TRBV5-1,.,TRBJ2-2,CASSLLVVGATNTGELFF,TGCGCCAGCAGCTTGTTGGTAGTAGGGGCAACGAACACCGGGGAGCTGTTTTTT
.,TRBV5-1,.,TRBJ2-3,CASSSLPGSTDTQYF,TGCGCCAGCAGCTCCCTCCCGGGGAGCACAGATACGCAGTATTTT
.,TRBV2,.,TRBJ1-1,CAGREGDNAFF,TGTGCCGGCCGGGAGGGGGATAATGCTTTCTTT
TRBD1,TRBV6-5,once,TRBJ2-7,CASTSTGQGLWEQYF,TGTGCCAGCACGTCCACCGGACAGGGTTTGTGGGAGCAGTACTTC
.,TRBV9,.,TRBJ2-7,CASSGGPGNSYEQYF,TGTGCCAGCAGCGGAGGACCAGGGAACTCCTACGAGCAGTACTTC
.,TRBV21-1,once,TRBJ1-5,CASSKLHQPQHF,TGTGCCAGCAGCAAATTGCATCAGCCCCAGCATTTT
TRBD2,TRBV28,.,TRBJ2-3,CASSQGLETDTQYF,TGTGCCAGCAGTCAGGGACTAGAAACAGATACGCAGTATTTT
.,TRBV5-1,.,TRBJ2-7,CASSSDTSSYEQYF,TGCGCCAGCAGCTCGGACACGAGCTCCTACGAGCAGTACTTC
.,TRBV19,.,TRBJ1-6,CASSIDPRYNSPLHF,TGTGCCAGTAGTATAGATCCAAGGTATAATTCACCCCTCCACTTT
.,TRBV5-1,.,TRBJ1-1,CASSSPYDTEAFF,TGCGCCAGCAGCTCTCCTTATGACACTGAAGCTTTCTTT
.,TRBV9,.,TRBJ2-3,CASSVGGVDPSGDTQYF,TGTGCCAGCAGCGTAGGGGGGGTGGACCCGTCGGGAGATACGCAGTATTTT
TRBD1,TRBV19,few,TRBJ1-5,CATDSGQISNQPQHF,TGTGCCACTGATTCGGGACAGATTAGCAATCAGCCCCAGCATTTT
TRBD1,TRBV30,.,TRBJ2-7,CAWSGTGPQGQYF,TGTGCCTGGAGTGGGACAGGGCCCCAGGGGCAGTACTTC
.,TRBV18,.,TRBJ1-1,CASSPYFQSNTEAFF,TGTGCCAGCTCACCCTATTTCCAATCGAACACTGAAGCTTTCTTT
.,TRBV15,.,TRBJ2-7,CATSQRTDIYEQYF,TGTGCCACCAGCCAAAGGACAGATATCTACGAGCAGTACTTC
.,TRBV24-1,.,TRBJ2-3,CATSDSGFSKYF,TGTGCCACCAGTGATTCAGGCTTCTCAAAGTATTTT
TRBD2,TRBV9,.,TRBJ2-7,CASSVASGLAGGPGASYEQYF,TGTGCCAGCAGCGTAGCTAGCGGACTAGCGGGGGGGCCGGGAGCGTCCTACGAGCAGTACTTC
.,TRBV3-1/TRBV3-2,.,TRBJ1-2,CASSHRGDYGYTF,TGTGCCAGCAGCCACCGGGGTGACTATGGCTACACCTTC
.,TRBV4-1,.,TRBJ2-5,CASSRFEGRQETQYF,TGCGCCAGCAGCCGCTTCGAAGGCCGCCAAGAGACCCAGTACTTC
.,TRBV11-2,.,TRBJ1-1,CASSPRSGYTEAFF,TGTGCCAGCAGCCCTAGATCAGGCTACACTGAAGCTTTCTTT
.,TRBV30,.,TRBJ2-2,CAWGWGARNTGELFF,TGTGCCTGGGGATGGGGGGCAAGGAACACCGGGGAGCTGTTTTTT
.,TRBV27,once,TRBJ2-7,CASSYGLSYEQYF,TGTGCCAGCAGTTATGGACTGTCGTACGAGCAGTACTTC
TRBD1,TRBV5-6,few,TRBJ1-1,CASSWYRGSPEAFF,TGTGCCAGCAGCTGGTACAGGGGATCCCCTGAAGCTTTCTTT
.,TRBV12-3/TRBV12-4,few,TRBJ1-2,CASSQGGPGYTF,TGTGCCAGCAGCCAAGGGGGGCCTGGCTACACCTTC
.,TRBV4-1,.,TRBJ1-5,CASSQAAGGGQPQHF,TGCGCCAGCAGCCAAGCAGCTGGGGGAGGACAGCCCCAGCATTTT
.,TRBV7-8,.,TRBJ2-7,CASSLVTQLRGYEQYF,TGTGCCAGCAGCTTAGTTACCCAGCTCAGGGGCTACGAGCAGTACTTC
.,TRBV6-5,.,TRBJ2-3,CASTLGGTQYF,TGTGCCTCGACCCTAGGTGGTACGCAGTATTTT
TRBD2,TRBV5-1,.,TRBJ2-5,CASSPEASGAEETQYF,TGCGCCAGCAGCCCGGAGGCTAGCGGGGCCGAAGAGACCCAGTACTTC
.,TRBV10-3,.,TRBJ2-3,CAIKSRVDTDTQYF,TGTGCCATCAAGTCCAGGGTTGACACAGATACGCAGTATTTT
.,TRBV7-9,few,TRBJ1-1,CASTLGFTEAFF,TGTGCCAGCACACTGGGATTCACTGAAGCTTTCTTT
TRBD1,TRBV30,.,TRBJ1-2,CAWSVRRDRYNYGYTF,TGTGCCTGGAGTGTACGCCGGGACAGGTATAACTATGGCTACACCTTC
.,TRBV27,.,TRBJ1-5,CASSFRSGVWQPQHF,TGTGCCAGCAGTTTCAGATCAGGCGTTTGGCAGCCCCAGCATTTT
.,TRBV6-5,.,TRBJ2-7,CATRGQLYGDEQYF,TGTGCCACCCGTGGCCAACTCTACGGTGACGAGCAGTACTTC
TRBD1,TRBV5-6,.,TRBJ2-6,CASSDGTGVHRSGANVLTF,TGTGCCAGCAGCGACGGGACAGGTGTCCATCGGTCTGGGGCCAACGTCCTGACTTTC
TRBD2,TRBV27,.,TRBJ2-3,CASSFLTSGGTDTQYF,TGTGCCAGCAGTTTCCTCACTAGCGGGGGCACAGATACGCAGTATTTT
.,TRBV7-9,.,TRBJ1-1,CASSPRGPGDTEAFF,TGTGCCAGCAGCCCCCGTGGACCCGGGGACACTGAAGCTTTCTTT
.,TRBV5-1,.,TRBJ1-1,CASSVTGGNTEAFF,TGCGCCAGCAGCGTGACAGGCGGGAACACTGAAGCTTTCTTT
.,TRBV6-2/TRBV6-3,.,TRBJ2-2,CASSPMVNTGELFF,TGTGCCAGCAGTCCGATGGTTAACACCGGGGAGCTGTTTTTT
.,TRBV27,.,TRBJ2-5,CASSLGPPRPETQYF,TGTGCCAGCAGTCTCGGGCCCCCTCGGCCGGAGACCCAGTACTTC
TRBD1,TRBV7-9,few,TRBJ1-2,CASSFTGTGDHRFNGYTF,TGTGCCAGCAGCTTCACCGGGACAGGGGACCACCGGTTTAATGGCTACACCTTC
.,TRBV6-5,.,TRBJ2-5,CASRNGGAGETQYF,TGTGCCAGCAGGAACGGGGGTGCCGGGGAGACCCAGTACTTC